What follows describes a single TCR beta chain. Its antigen is still unknown. There are 13 residues in the CDR3. Trimming took 4 bases from V and 6 from J; bases not matched to a gene: 5. CDR1 is MGHDK, CDR2 SYGVNS, per germline. This sample was included in a study of regulatory and conventional T cells in RAG deficiency. Study conclusions and caveats: Treg unique TCR beta sequences were approximately 100-fold fewer in Omenn syndrome and CID/AS patients than controls.

Sequencing used immunoSEQ multiplex PCR; TCRdb keeps in-frame clones, though not all of them. The data hold 22,000 or so clones, with about 92% observed a single time. The sorted conventional CD4+ T cells were CD25-low and CD127-high, with genomic DNA sequenced. The data also belong to a second study, concerning regulatory T cells. That study reports: Primers: 52 TRBV forward and 13 TRBJ reverse. In patients, unique TRB V-J pairs were restricted and V/J usage skewed, especially in Tregs.

V is TRBV25-1 and J is TRBJ1-1, with 7 positions matching TRBD1. The origin of this receptor is a human donor in good health. Material: CD4+ T cells sorted from blood. The CDR3 spells CASSAQQGAEAFF. The DNA of the CDR3 is TGTGCCAGCAGTGCCCAGCAGGGGGCTGAAGCTTTCTTT.